A selection of T cell receptor beta chains follows, all from one sample in a study of T cell responses to AZD1222 COVID-19 vaccine. Data came from immunoSEQ multiplex PCR; TCRdb stores just in-frame clones and leaves some out. The sample comprises 55,000 to 60,000 clones, more than 80% of which are singletons, and about 21% rests with the top ten. Specimen: peripheral blood, collected on day 0 of MenACWY control vaccination. The source is an adult in good health. CDR3s include the opening cysteine and the closing phenylalanine or tryptophan.

TRBV6-6,TRBJ1-4,CASSYVGQNEKLFF
TRBV2,TRBJ1-2,CASREALTGSGYGYTF
TRBV15,TRBJ2-1,CATSRDMAATFYNEQFF
TRBV7-6,TRBJ2-7,CASSQTGQPLGEQYF
TRBV6-5,TRBJ2-1,CASSLGLAYNEQFF
TRBV7-9,TRBJ1-3,CASGFGAGDGNTIYF
TRBV28,TRBJ1-5,CASSLRGSYNQPQHF
TRBV29-1,TRBJ1-5,CSVAVGPSNQPQHF
TRBV28,TRBJ2-7,CASTPAGFGEQYF
TRBV30,TRBJ1-1,CAWRQTTVTEAFF
TRBV19,TRBJ1-1,CASSIARGLNTEAFF